The sequence of this T cell receptor (beta chain) was determined in a study of OX40 agonist ivuxolimab in advanced cancers. Background on the study: All patients had ivuxolimab intravenously every 2 weeks at 0.01 to 10 mg/kg.

Study outcomes and limitations: There was clonal expansion of CD4+ and CD8+ blood T cells by week 6 at 0.1 to 3.0 mg/kg. In general, CD8+ T cells held more expanded clones than CD4+ did, on average.

Clones were read by immunoSEQ multiplex PCR, and TCRdb kept only the in-frame ones, dropping some. The sample carries 57,000 or so clones, approximately 83% recorded once. The table lists this clone with a count of one. The antigen remains undetermined. This sample comprised CD4+ or CD8+ T cells sorted from blood, obtained in a trial of the OX40 agonist ivuxolimab. This TCR came from an adult with an advanced solid tumor such as melanoma, head and neck, liver or kidney cancer.

The chain's CDR3 is CASSEGGGEQFF. Written as DNA, the CDR3 is TGCGCCAGCAGTGAAGGAGGTGGTGAGCAGTTCTTC. This chain connects TRBV10-2 to TRBJ2-1, with D tentatively TRBD2 (5 bases). Per the germline V gene, CDR1 is WSHSY and CDR2 is SAAADI. Trimming shortened V by 3 bases and J by 9 bases, and 9 bases separated the two germline ends. The CDR3 length is 12 residues.